What follows are 14 T cell receptor beta chains derived from one specimen sequenced in a study of identical twins. TCRdb processed the 5' RACE reads anew with MiXCR; each CDR3 protein has one entry. The sample holds 400,000 to 500,000 distinct CDR3 sequences; approximately 17% are singletons and the top ten take roughly an eighth. Sequencing input: naive T cells sorted from blood. These receptors were taken from a man in his fifties in good health.

V is TRBV10-3 and J is TRBJ1-4, with D possibly being TRBD1 (5 bases). V was clipped by 5 bases and J by 3 bases, with 13 bases between them. This CDR3 comprises 15 residues. The germline gives CDR1 ENHRY, CDR2 SYGVKD. CDR3 nucleotide sequence: TGTGCCATCAGTCCCCTGGGGGGAGCTAATGAAAAACTGTTTTTT. Translated: CAISPLGGANEKLFF.

This clonotype was counted at least ten times. J is TRBJ1-3 and V is TRBV12-3 or TRBV12-4, with a weak D call TRBD1 (5 bases). The ends were cut back, 6 bases at V and 0 bases at J, with 15 bases in the middle. The CDR3 is 16 amino acids. CDR3 amino acids: CASSTEQARSGNTIYF. The CDR3 bases are TGTGCCAGCAGCACCGAACAGGCGCGCTCTGGAAACACCATATATTTT.

This clonotype has more than one count but fewer than ten. J is TRBJ2-3 and V is TRBV20-1; TRBD2 matches at 7 bases. The germline V gene encodes CDR1 DFQATT and CDR2 SNEGSKA (reference sequence). The V gene end was trimmed by 1 base and the J gene end by 6 bases; junction bases not matched to a gene: 13. The CDR3 sequence is 16 residues long. CDR3 region: CSARVLRGGSFDTQYF. In nucleotides, the CDR3 is TGCAGTGCTAGAGTTTTGCGCGGCGGGAGTTTCGATACGCAGTATTTT.

This chain links TRBV30 with TRBJ2-2; D possibly corresponds to TRBD2 (5 bases). Germline V gene lookup returns CDR1 GTSNPN and CDR2 SVGIG (reference sequence). The CDR3 is 14 residues long. Trimming removed 3 bases at V and 4 bases at J, with 12 bases between. CDR3 sequence (DNA): TGTGCCTGGAGAAGTTCCGGGGTCACCGGGGAGCTGTTTTTT. Its translation is CAWRSSGVTGELFF.

This clonotype was detected ten times or more. The chain has TRBV5-6 and TRBJ1-2, with 8 bases lining up with TRBD1. Germline CDR1 and CDR2: SGHDT and YYEEEE. With V trimmed by 5 bases and J by 0 bases, 3 bases remained unmatched. The CDR3 extends over 14 amino acids. The CDR3 nucleotides are TGTGCCAGCAGGGGACAGGTCGCTAACTATGGCTACACCTTC. Its translation is CASRGQVANYGYTF. Full variable domain (rest looked up from reference TRBV5-6 and TRBJ1-2): DAGVTQSPTHLIKTRGQQVTLRCSPKSGHDTVSWYQQALGQGPQFIFQYYEEEERQRGNFPDRFSGHQFPNYSSELNVNALLLGDSALYLCASRGQVANYGYTFGSGTRLTVV.

V is TRBV7-8 and J is TRBJ2-7; D gene uncertain. In germline, CDR1 is SGHVS, CDR2 FQNEAQ. Between the trimmed V and J ends, which lost 2 bases and 5 bases, there was a span of 7 bases. CDR3 length: 12 amino acids. The CDR3, as DNA: TGTGCCAGCAGCTTATATAGCCACGAGCAGTACTTC. This translates into CASSLYSHEQYF. Full variable domain (rest looked up from reference TRBV7-8 and TRBJ2-7): GAGVSQSPRYKVAKRGQDVALRCDPISGHVSLFWYQQALGQGPEFLTYFQNEAQLDKSGLPSDRFFAERPEGSVSTLKIQRTQQEDSAVYLCASSLYSHEQYFGPGTRLTVT.

Here the CDR3 reads CASSLDQGPQETQYF. The CDR3 DNA sequence: TGTGCCAGCAGCTTAGATCAGGGACCCCAAGAGACCCAGTACTTC. V gene TRBV11-2 combines with J gene TRBJ2-5; D possibly matches TRBD1 or TRBD2 (5 bases each). This CDR3 has 15 amino acids. The germline V gene has CDR1 SGHAT and CDR2 FQNNGV. Trimming shortened V by 0 bases and J by 1 base, and 9 bases separated the two germline ends. Based on the CDR3 plus reference TRBV11-2 and TRBJ2-5, the full variable domain is EAGVAQSPRYKIIEKRQSVAFWCNPISGHATLYWYQQILGQGPKLLIQFQNNGVVDDSQLPKDRFSAERLKGVDSTLKIQPAKLEDSAVYLCASSLDQGPQETQYFGPGTRLLVL.

This rearrangement joins TRBV12-3 or TRBV12-4 to TRBJ1-6, with D unresolved. The CDR3 loop spans 13 amino acids. Trimming pared 6 bases from V and 3 bases from J, leaving 6 bases between. In DNA form, the CDR3 reads TGTGCCAGCAGCGACGGCTATAATTCACCCCTCCACTTT. Translation gives CASSDGYNSPLHF.

This clonotype occurred a few times. The chain is built from TRBV19 and TRBJ1-1; D is ambiguous. The CDR3 is made up of 14 amino acids. Deletions cut 7 bases from V and 5 bases from J, with 17 bases between. The germline gives CDR1 LNHDA, CDR2 SQIVND (reference sequence). CDR3 in amino acids: CASTIQGPVTEAFF. The DNA of the CDR3 is TGTGCCAGTACCATACAAGGGCCTGTGACTGAAGCTTTCTTT.

This clonotype was observed a few times. This chain links TRBV5-1 with TRBJ1-1, with D uncertain. This CDR3 spans 12 amino acids. Germline values: CDR1 SGHRS, CDR2 YFSETQ. V lost 3 bases to trimming and J lost 8 bases, with 11 bases between them. The CDR3 here is CASSSDGAEAFF. For the CDR3, the DNA is TGCGCCAGCAGCTCGGACGGAGCCGAAGCTTTCTTT.

This clonotype was counted only a few times. The chain links TRBV7-8 to TRBJ1-6, with D maybe TRBD1 (6 bases). The germline V and J ends were trimmed by 5 bases and 6 bases, with 17 bases remaining between them. Germline-derived CDR1 and CDR2 are SGHVS and FQNEAQ. CDR3 length: 16 amino acids. CDR3 in amino acids: CASSLETGSPNSPLHF. CDR3 nucleotide sequence: TGTGCCAGCAGCCTAGAAACAGGGAGCCCTAATTCACCCCTCCACTTT.

This clonotype was detected only a few times. The V and J genes are TRBV12-3 or TRBV12-4 and TRBJ1-3, with D hard to call. This CDR3 is 16 amino acids long. The V end was cut by 2 bases, the J end by 0 bases, with 11 bases between. This chain's CDR3 is CASSLRASASGNTIYF. The CDR3 DNA follows: TGTGCCAGCAGTTTAAGAGCGTCGGCCTCTGGAAACACCATATATTTT.

V and J are TRBV6-2 or TRBV6-3 and TRBJ2-4; 8 positions match TRBD2. V shed 4 bases, J shed 1 base, and the junction held 3 bases outside the gene matches. Germline V lookup: CDR1 MNHEY, CDR2 SVGEGT. This CDR3 has 15 amino acids. The CDR3 loop reads CASSFGGAAKNIQYF. The DNA of the CDR3 is TGTGCCAGCAGTTTCGGGGGGGCTGCCAAAAACATTCAGTACTTC.

This clonotype occurred many times. The chain carries TRBV4-2 and TRBJ2-7, with a possible D match to TRBD1 (6 bases). Germline V gives CDR1 LGHNA, CDR2 YNFKEQ. This CDR3 has 13 amino acids. The germline V and J ends were trimmed by 2 bases and 7 bases, with 12 bases remaining between them. The CDR3 DNA follows: TGTGCCAGCAGCCAATGGGGGCAGTATGAGCAGTACTTC. Translated, it gives CASSQWGQYEQYF.